The 9 T cell receptor beta chains below were found in one sample sequenced in a study of regulatory T cells in long-lasting Graves disease. As for time point: newly diagnosed GD, antithyroid drugs for less than 3 months. Scientists built the TCR library using RNA that was extracted from PBMCs. In building TCR beta libraries, iRepertoire HTBI primers were used together with Arm-PCR of CDR3 regions. TCRdb independently ran MiXCR on the multiplex PCR reads; one entry per CDR3 protein. This sample has approximately 230,000 distinct CDR3 sequences, with 15% to 20% found just once. The source material was peripheral blood mononuclear cells (PBMCs), sampled at new diagnosis, from a patient treated with antithyroid drugs. The source of these receptors is a female donor with Graves disease.

This clonotype was found many times. The chain combines TRBV5-5 with TRBJ1-1; tentatively, D is TRBD1 (6 bases). The CDR3 runs 15 residues. Trimming took off 0 bases at V and 4 bases at J, with 13 bases between the two ends. Germline V gene data show CDR1 as SGHKS and CDR2 as YYEKEE (reference sequence). The CDR3 region is CASSLAGGRSTEAFF. The CDR3 DNA reads TGTGCCAGCAGCTTGGCCGGGGGGCGGAGCACTGAAGCTTTCTTT.

The sample holds many counts of this clonotype. The chain is built from TRBV3-1 and TRBJ2-1, with D maybe TRBD2 (5 bases). The CDR3 totals 16 residues. The germline V gene encodes CDR1 LGHDT and CDR2 YNNKEL (reference sequence). V was shortened by 4 bases and J by 1 base, with 14 bases between the two germline ends. The CDR3: CASSRLDGKSYNEQFF. For the CDR3, the DNA is TGTGCCAGCAGCCGACTGGACGGGAAATCCTACAATGAGCAGTTCTTC.

Many counts were recorded for this clonotype. V gene TRBV15 combines with J gene TRBJ2-5; TRBD2 is a possible D gene (5 bases). CDR3 length equals 14 residues. In germline, CDR1 is LNHNV, CDR2 YYDKDF (reference sequence). The V and J ends lost 5 bases and 5 bases respectively, with 15 bases between them. This chain's CDR3 is CATSPQEGWETQYF. The CDR3 nucleotides read TGTGCCACCAGCCCTCAAGAGGGTTGGGAGACCCAGTACTTC. Based on the CDR3 plus reference TRBV15 and TRBJ2-5, the full variable domain is DAMVIQNPRYQVTQFGKPVTLSCSQTLNHNVMYWYQQKSSQAPKLLFHYYDKDFNNEADTPDNFQSRRPNTSFCFLDIRSPGLGDTAMYLCATSPQEGWETQYFGPGTRLLVL.

In its sample, this clonotype was seen many times. The J gene is TRBJ1-1, the V gene TRBV2; no definite D call. CDR3 length equals 13 residues. Germline V gene lookup returns CDR1 SNHLY and CDR2 FYNNEI. Trimming cost V 6 bases and J 2 bases, with 10 bases left between them. CDR3 coding DNA: TGTGCCAGCAGCTTAGACTTAAACACTGAAGCTTTCTTT. Protein product: CASSLDLNTEAFF.

The sample holds many counts of this clonotype. The chain uses TRBV11-3 and TRBJ1-1; D uncertain. CDR1 and CDR2 (germline): SGHNT, YENEEA. The CDR3 has 15 residues. With 1 base removed from V and 4 bases from J, the gap between germline ends came to 13 bases. DNA for the CDR3: TGTGCCAGCAGCTTAGCGAGCAGAACGACCACTGAAGCTTTCTTT. The encoded protein is CASSLASRTTTEAFF.

In its sample, this clonotype was seen many times. This chain joins TRBV12-3 or TRBV12-4 and TRBJ2-1; TRBD2 aligns across 7 bases. This CDR3 has 14 residues. V trimming: 1 base; J trimming: 10 bases; junction bases outside the gene matches: 7. The CDR3 here is CASSLVSFSGEQFF. CDR3 in DNA: TGTGCCAGCAGTTTAGTGAGTTTTAGCGGGGAGCAGTTCTTC.

This clonotype has a count of ten or more. The chain carries TRBV29-1 and TRBJ2-7; 9 bases match TRBD1. Trimming at V came to 6 bases and at J to 9 bases, leaving 9 bases not matched to a gene. CDR1 is SQVTM, CDR2 ANQGSEA, per germline. The CDR3 is made up of 12 amino acids. CDR3 amino acids: CSVSGTGTWQYF. CDR3 bases: TGCAGCGTCTCCGGGACAGGGACGTGGCAGTACTTC.

At least ten counts were recorded for this clonotype. J is TRBJ1-5 and V is TRBV6-1; D not certain. Looked up from germline, CDR1 is MNHNS and CDR2 is SASEGT. Trimming pared 6 bases from V and 4 bases from J, leaving 7 bases between. The CDR3 totals 12 residues. This CDR3 reads CASSNPNQPQHF. For the CDR3, the DNA is TGTGCCAGCAGCAATCCGAATCAGCCCCAGCATTTT.

The chain employs TRBV6-2 or TRBV6-3 and TRBJ2-7; 9 nucleotides match TRBD2. The CDR3 spans 14 residues. V was pared by 5 bases and J by 6 bases, with 8 bases of the junction left unmatched. Per the germline V gene, CDR1 is MNHEY and CDR2 is SVGEGT. CDR3 coding DNA: TGTGCCAGCAGTGCGGCTAGCGGGATCGGCGAGCAGTACTTC. Its translation is CASSAASGIGEQYF.